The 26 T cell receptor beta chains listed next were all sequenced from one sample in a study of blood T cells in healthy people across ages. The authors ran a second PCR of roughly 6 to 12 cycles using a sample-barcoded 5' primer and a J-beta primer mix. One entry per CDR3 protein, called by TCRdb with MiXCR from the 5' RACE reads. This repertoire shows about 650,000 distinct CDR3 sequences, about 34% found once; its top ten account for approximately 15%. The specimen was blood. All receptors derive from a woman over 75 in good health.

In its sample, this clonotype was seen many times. CDR3 sequence: CASSRPGHNEQFF. The CDR3, as DNA: TGCGCCAGCAGCCGCCCGGGACACAATGAGCAGTTCTTC. The rearrangement uses TRBV4-3 and TRBJ2-1; D tentatively fits TRBD1 or TRBD2 (5 bases each). V gave up 4 bases and J gave up 5 bases, with 9 bases separating them. The germline V gene has CDR1 LGHNA and CDR2 YSLEER. The CDR3 is 13 residues long.

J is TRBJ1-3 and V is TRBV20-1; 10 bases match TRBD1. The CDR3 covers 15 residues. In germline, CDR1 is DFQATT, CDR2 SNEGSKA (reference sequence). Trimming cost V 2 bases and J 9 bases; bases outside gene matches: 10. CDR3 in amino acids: CSARTGQGIFGTIYF. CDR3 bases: TGCAGTGCTAGAACGGGACAGGGGATTTTCGGCACCATATATTTT.

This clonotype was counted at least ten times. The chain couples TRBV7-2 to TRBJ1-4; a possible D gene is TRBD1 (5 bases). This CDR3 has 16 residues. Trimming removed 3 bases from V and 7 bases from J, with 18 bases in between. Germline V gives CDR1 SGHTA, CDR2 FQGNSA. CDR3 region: CASSFVTGTGPEKLFF. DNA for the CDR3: TGTGCCAGCAGCTTCGTTACCGGGACGGGACCTGAAAAACTGTTTTTT.

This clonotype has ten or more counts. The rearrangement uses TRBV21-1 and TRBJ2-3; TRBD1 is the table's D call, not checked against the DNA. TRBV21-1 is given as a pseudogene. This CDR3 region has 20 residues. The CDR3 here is CASSKVNCVRGQGGTDTQYF. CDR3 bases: TGTGCCAGCAGCAAAGTTAATTGTGTTAGGGGACAGGGGGGCACAGATACGCAGTATTTT.

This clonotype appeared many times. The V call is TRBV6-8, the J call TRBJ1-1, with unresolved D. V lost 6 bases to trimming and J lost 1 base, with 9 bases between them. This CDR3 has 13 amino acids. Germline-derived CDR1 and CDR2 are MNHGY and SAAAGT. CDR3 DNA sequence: TGTGCCAGCAGACGGACGGAGAACACTGAAGCTTTCTTT. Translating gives CASRRTENTEAFF.

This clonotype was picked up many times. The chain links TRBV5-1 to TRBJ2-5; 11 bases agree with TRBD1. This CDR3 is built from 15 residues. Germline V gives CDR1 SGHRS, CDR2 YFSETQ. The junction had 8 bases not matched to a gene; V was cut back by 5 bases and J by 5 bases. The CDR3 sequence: CASSRDRGNSETQYF. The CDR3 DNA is TGCGCCAGCAGTAGGGACAGGGGGAACTCGGAGACCCAGTACTTC. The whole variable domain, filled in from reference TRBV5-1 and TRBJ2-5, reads KAGVTQTPRYLIKTRGQQVTLSCSPISGHRSVSWYQQTPGQGLQFLFEYFSETQRNKGNFPGRFSGRQFSNSRSEMNVSTLELGDSALYLCASSRDRGNSETQYFGPGTRLLVL.

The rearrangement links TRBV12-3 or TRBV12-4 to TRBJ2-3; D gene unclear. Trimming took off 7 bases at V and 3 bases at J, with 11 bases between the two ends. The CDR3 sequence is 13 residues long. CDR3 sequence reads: CASKPDSTDTQYF. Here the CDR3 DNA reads TGTGCCAGCAAACCTGACTCAACAGATACGCAGTATTTT.

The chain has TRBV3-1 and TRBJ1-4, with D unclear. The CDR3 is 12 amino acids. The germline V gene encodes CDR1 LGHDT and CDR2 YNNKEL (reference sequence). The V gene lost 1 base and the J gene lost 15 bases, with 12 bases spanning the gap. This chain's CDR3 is CASSQGALSMFF. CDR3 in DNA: TGTGCCAGCAGCCAAGGGGCCCTCAGCATGTTTTTT.

CDR3 nucleotides: TGTGCCAGCAGCGTAGGGACAGGGGGAGACACCGGGGAGCTGTTTTTT. Protein product: CASSVGTGGDTGELFF. The V call is TRBV9, the J call TRBJ2-2, with 10 positions matching TRBD1. V was pared by 0 bases and J by 3 bases, with 2 bases of the junction left unmatched. The CDR3 is 16 residues long. In germline, CDR1 is SGDLS, CDR2 YYNGEE.

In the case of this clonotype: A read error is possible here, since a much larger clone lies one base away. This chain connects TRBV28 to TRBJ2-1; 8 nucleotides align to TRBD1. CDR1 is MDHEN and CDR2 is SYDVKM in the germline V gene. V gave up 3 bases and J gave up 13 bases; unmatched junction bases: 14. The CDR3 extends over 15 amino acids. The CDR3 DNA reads TGTGCCAGCAGTTTCCCACAGGGGGACGGAAACATTCAGTTCTTC. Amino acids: CASSFPQGDGNIQFF.

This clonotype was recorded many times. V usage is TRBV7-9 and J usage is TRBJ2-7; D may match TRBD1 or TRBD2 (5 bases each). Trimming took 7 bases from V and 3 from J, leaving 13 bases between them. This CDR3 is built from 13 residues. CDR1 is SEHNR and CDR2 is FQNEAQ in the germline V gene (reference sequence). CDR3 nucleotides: TGTGCCAGCACACCGGGGACCTTCTACGAGCAGTACTTC. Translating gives CASTPGTFYEQYF.

Here the CDR3 DNA reads TGTGCCAGCAGTGACAGGGTTGAGCAGTACTTC. It translates to CASSDRVEQYF. V and J are TRBV25-1 and TRBJ2-5; a weak D match, TRBD1 (5 bases). This CDR3 spans 11 amino acids. Trimming pared 3 bases from V and 11 bases from J, leaving 10 bases between. The V gene's germline CDR1 is MGHDK and CDR2 SYGVNS. Variable domain in full (rest from reference TRBV25-1 and TRBJ2-5): EADIYQTPRYLVIGTGKKITLECSQTMGHDKMYWYQQDPGMELHLIHYSYGVNSTEKGDLSSESTVSRIRTEHFPLTLESARPSHTSQYLCASSDRVEQYFGPGTRLLVL.

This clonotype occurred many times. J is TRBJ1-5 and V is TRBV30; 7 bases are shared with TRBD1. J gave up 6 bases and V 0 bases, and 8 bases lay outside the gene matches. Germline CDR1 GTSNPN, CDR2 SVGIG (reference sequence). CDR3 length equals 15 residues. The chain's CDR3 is CAWSVQEGALQPQHF. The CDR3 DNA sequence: TGTGCCTGGAGTGTACAAGAGGGGGCACTTCAGCCCCAGCATTTT.

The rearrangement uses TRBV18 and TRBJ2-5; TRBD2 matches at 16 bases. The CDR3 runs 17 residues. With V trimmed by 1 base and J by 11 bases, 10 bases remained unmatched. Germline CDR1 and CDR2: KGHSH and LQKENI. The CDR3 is CASSPRGTSGGVNEQYF. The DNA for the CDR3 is TGTGCCAGCTCACCACGAGGGACTAGCGGGGGGGTAAATGAGCAGTACTTC.

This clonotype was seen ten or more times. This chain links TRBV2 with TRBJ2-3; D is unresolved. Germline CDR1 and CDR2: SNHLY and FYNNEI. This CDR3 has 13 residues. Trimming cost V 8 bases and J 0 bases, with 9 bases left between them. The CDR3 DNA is TGTGCCAGCCACTCTTCTAGCACAGATACGCAGTATTTT. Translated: CASHSSSTDTQYF.

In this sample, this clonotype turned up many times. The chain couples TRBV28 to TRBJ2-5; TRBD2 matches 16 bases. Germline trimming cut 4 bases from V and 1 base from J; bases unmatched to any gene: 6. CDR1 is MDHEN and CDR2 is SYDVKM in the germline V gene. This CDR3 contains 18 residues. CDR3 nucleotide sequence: TGTGCCAGCAGTTCCGGGACTAGCGGGGGGGCCTTCCAAGAGACCCAGTACTTC. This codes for CASSSGTSGGAFQETQYF.

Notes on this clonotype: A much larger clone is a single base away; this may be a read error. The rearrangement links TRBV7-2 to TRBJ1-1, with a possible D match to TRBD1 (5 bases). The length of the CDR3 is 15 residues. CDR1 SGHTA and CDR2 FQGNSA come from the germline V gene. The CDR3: CVSSRGGWTQDEAFF. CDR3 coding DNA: TGTGTCAGCAGCCGTGGGGGATGGACGCAGGATGAAGCTTTCTTT.

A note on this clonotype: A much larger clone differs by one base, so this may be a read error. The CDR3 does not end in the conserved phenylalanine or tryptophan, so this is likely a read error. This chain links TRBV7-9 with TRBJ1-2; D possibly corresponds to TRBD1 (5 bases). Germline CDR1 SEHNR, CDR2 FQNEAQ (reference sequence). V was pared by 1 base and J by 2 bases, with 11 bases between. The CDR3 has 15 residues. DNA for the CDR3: TGTGCCAGCAGCTTAGTCACGCAGGGCAACTATGGCTACACCTGC. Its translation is CASSLVTQGNYGYTC.

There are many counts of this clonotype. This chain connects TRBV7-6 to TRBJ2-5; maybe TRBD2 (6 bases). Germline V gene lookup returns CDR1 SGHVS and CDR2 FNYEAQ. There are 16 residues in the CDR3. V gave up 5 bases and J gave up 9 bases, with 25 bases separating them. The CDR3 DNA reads TGTGCCAGCAGCCCCCCCGCTGGGGGGAAGGGCGGGCCCCAGTACTTC. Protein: CASSPPAGGKGGPQYF.

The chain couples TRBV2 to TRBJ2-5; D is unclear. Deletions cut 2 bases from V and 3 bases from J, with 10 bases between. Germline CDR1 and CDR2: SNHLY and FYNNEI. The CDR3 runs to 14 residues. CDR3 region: CASSESQNKETQYF. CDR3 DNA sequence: TGTGCCAGCAGTGAATCACAGAATAAAGAGACCCAGTACTTC.

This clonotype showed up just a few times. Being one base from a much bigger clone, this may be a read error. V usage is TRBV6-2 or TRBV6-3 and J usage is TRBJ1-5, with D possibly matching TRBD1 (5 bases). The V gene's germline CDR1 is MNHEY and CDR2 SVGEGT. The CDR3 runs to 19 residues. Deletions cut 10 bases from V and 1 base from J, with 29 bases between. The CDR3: CATRVTGGTGRRSNQPQHF. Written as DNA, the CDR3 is TGTGCCACACGAGTTACGGGAGGAACAGGTCGTCGGAGCAATCAGCCCCAGCATTTT.

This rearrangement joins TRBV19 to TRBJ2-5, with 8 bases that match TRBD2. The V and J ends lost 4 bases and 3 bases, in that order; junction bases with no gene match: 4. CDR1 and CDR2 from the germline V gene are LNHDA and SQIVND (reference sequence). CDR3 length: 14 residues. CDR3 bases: TGTGCCAGTAGTAATAGCGGGGCGGAAGAGACCCAGTACTTC. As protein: CASSNSGAEETQYF.

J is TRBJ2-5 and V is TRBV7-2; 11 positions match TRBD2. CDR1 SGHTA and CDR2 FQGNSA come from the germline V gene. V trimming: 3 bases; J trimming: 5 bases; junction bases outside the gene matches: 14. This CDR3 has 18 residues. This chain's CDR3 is CASSLDGGSGGAFETQYF. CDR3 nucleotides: TGTGCCAGCAGCTTGGATGGAGGTAGCGGGGGGGCCTTCGAGACCCAGTACTTC.

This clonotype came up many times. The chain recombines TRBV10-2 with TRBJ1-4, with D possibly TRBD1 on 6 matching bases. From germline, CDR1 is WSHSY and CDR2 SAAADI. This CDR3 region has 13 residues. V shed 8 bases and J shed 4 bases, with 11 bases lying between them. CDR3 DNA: TGCGCCAGCGGACAGTTCGGTAATGAAAAACTGTTTTTT. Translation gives CASGQFGNEKLFF.

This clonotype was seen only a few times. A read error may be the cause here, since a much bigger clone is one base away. The CDR3, as DNA: TGTGCCAACAGCTTCCGGGACAGGGGTGAATACAATGAGCAGTTCTTC. The encoded protein is CANSFRDRGEYNEQFF. The chain joins TRBV7-2 to TRBJ2-1, with TRBD1 identical over 10 bases. The CDR3 consists of 16 residues. Germline V CDR1 and CDR2: SGHTA, FQGNSA.

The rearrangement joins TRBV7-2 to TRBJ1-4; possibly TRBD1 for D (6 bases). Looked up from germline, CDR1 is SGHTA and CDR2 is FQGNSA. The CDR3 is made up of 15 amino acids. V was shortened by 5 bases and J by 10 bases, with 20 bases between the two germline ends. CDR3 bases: TGTGCCAGCAGCCTTCCCTCGGGGGCAGGCGGAAAACTGTTTTTT. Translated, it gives CASSLPSGAGGKLFF.